A single sample gave rise to the 30 T cell receptor beta chains below, sequenced in a study of high-grade serous ovarian cancer treatment subgroups. Clones were read by immunoSEQ multiplex PCR, and TCRdb kept only the in-frame ones, dropping some. The sample shows 300 to 350 clones, around 80% of them seen only once. The tumor samples were collected prior to definitive surgery or chemotherapy. The material sequenced was tumor tissue. These receptors were taken from a human donor with high-grade serous ovarian cancer.

The chain carries TRBV9 and TRBJ2-5; D may be TRBD1 or TRBD2 (6 bases each). Trimming shortened V by 0 bases and J by 5 bases, and 14 bases separated the two germline ends. The CDR3 contains 15 residues. Germline loops: CDR1 SGDLS, CDR2 YYNGEE. CDR3 coding DNA: TGTGCCAGCAGCGTAGGGTCTCGGGGGCCGGAGACCCAGTACTTC. This encodes CASSVGSRGPETQYF. The entire variable domain, with the rest obtained from reference TRBV9 and TRBJ2-5, is as follows: DSGVTQTPKHLITATGQRVTLRCSPRSGDLSVYWYQQSLDQGLQFLIQYYNGEERAKGNILERFSAQQFPDLHSELNLSSLELGDSALYFCASSVGSRGPETQYFGPGTRLLVL.

The CDR3 is CASSDNVRASSYNEQFF. For the CDR3, the DNA is TGTGCCAGCAGCGACAACGTGCGGGCTAGCTCCTACAATGAGCAGTTCTTC. This chain uses TRBV7-2 with TRBJ2-1; possible D gene TRBD2, 5 bases. Trimming stripped 5 bases from V and 0 bases from J, with 17 bases between. CDR3 length equals 17 residues. Looked up from germline, CDR1 is SGHTA and CDR2 is FQGNSA.

The chain couples TRBV6-6 to TRBJ1-1; no clear D. Deletions cut 0 bases from V and 9 bases from J, with 11 bases between. Germline assignment: CDR1 MNHNY and CDR2 SVGAGI (reference sequence). The CDR3 extends over 13 amino acids. The CDR3 DNA reads TGTGCCAGCAGTTACTCGCCCGGTAAGAAAGCTTTCTTT. Protein product: CASSYSPGKKAFF.

In its sample, this clone was seen a few times. The V call is TRBV5-6, the J call TRBJ2-2; no clear D gene. The CDR3 totals 15 residues. V was trimmed by 0 bases and J by 6 bases, leaving 12 bases between them. Germline CDR1 is SGHDT and CDR2 is YYEEEE. As DNA, the CDR3 is TGTGCCAGCAGCTTGGCACCGGCTGTTCCCGGGGAGCTGTTTTTT. It is translated as CASSLAPAVPGELFF. Using reference TRBV5-6 and TRBJ2-2 for the parts outside the CDR3, the full variable domain is DAGVTQSPTHLIKTRGQQVTLRCSPKSGHDTVSWYQQALGQGPQFIFQYYEEEERQRGNFPDRFSGHQFPNYSSELNVNALLLGDSALYLCASSLAPAVPGELFFGEGSRLTVL.

CDR3 amino acids: CASSQDRLAGALTYNEQFF. The CDR3 region has the DNA TGCGCCAGCAGCCAAGATCGCCTAGCGGGAGCCCTGACCTACAATGAGCAGTTCTTC. The chain uses TRBV4-1 and TRBJ2-1; 10 bases line up with TRBD2. The J segment lost 2 bases and the V segment lost 0 bases, leaving 10 bases of the junction unmatched. CDR3 length: 19 residues. CDR1 is MGHRA and CDR2 is YSYEKL in the germline V gene.

The genes are TRBV11-2 and TRBJ2-3, with 10 positions matching TRBD2. V lost 1 base to trimming and J lost 1 base; unmatched junction nucleotides: 5. The CDR3 is 17 residues long. Per germline, CDR1 SGHAT and CDR2 FQNNGV. The CDR3, as DNA: TGTGCCAGCAGCTTAGCAGCGGGGGGGCCTGGCACAGATACGCAGTATTTT. Translating gives CASSLAAGGPGTDTQYF.

J is TRBJ2-7 and V is TRBV6-1, with 7 bases fitting TRBD1. Trimming at V came to 3 bases and at J to 6 bases, leaving 14 bases not matched to a gene. The CDR3 consists of 16 residues. Germline CDR1 MNHNS, CDR2 SASEGT. The DNA for the CDR3 is TGTGCCAGCAGTGACGTTAGGGGGCGAGGGAGAATCGAGCAGTACTTC. Translating gives CASSDVRGRGRIEQYF.

The J gene is TRBJ2-5, the V gene TRBV4-1, with 12 bases identical to TRBD2. TRBJ2-7 explains the end of the DNA better; the J call may be wrong. Germline lookup yields CDR1 MGHRA and CDR2 YSYEKL. The CDR3 has 14 residues. The CDR3 coding sequence is TGCGCCAGCAGCTGGACTAGCGGGGACTACGAGCAGTACTTC. It codes for CASSWTSGDYEQYF.

The chain uses TRBV10-3 and TRBJ2-2; 11 positions agree with TRBD2. The V gene's germline CDR1 is ENHRY and CDR2 SYGVKD. The length of the CDR3 is 16 residues. The V gene end was trimmed by 5 bases and the J gene end by 4 bases; junction bases not matched to a gene: 6. The CDR3 region is CAISPGLAGFTGELFF. The CDR3 DNA follows: TGTGCCATCAGTCCCGGACTAGCGGGCTTCACCGGGGAGCTGTTTTTT.

The chain is built from TRBV9 and TRBJ2-1, with TRBD2 matching over 11 bases. This CDR3 is 16 amino acids long. CDR1 SGDLS and CDR2 YYNGEE come from the germline V gene. The trim removed 0 bases at V and 4 bases at J, leaving 3 bases unmatched. CDR3 nucleotide sequence: TGTGCCAGCAGCGTAGGGACTAGCGGGTTGTACAATGAGCAGTTCTTC. Translation gives CASSVGTSGLYNEQFF.

The chain carries TRBV19 and TRBJ1-4; perhaps TRBD1 as D (6 bases). Germline-derived CDR1 and CDR2 are LNHDA and SQIVND (reference sequence). V lost 3 bases and J 6 bases, leaving 8 bases between the germline ends. The CDR3 runs to 13 residues. The CDR3 DNA follows: TGTGCCAGTAGTATTTCAGGGGATGAAAAACTGTTTTTT. Protein product: CASSISGDEKLFF.

This chain joins TRBV6-6 and TRBJ1-2; 7 bases map to TRBD1. Germline CDR1 MNHNY, CDR2 SVGAGI (reference sequence). V lost 7 bases, J lost 4 bases, and 3 bases stayed unmatched. The CDR3 totals 12 residues. The CDR3 sequence is CASNGQAYGYTF. The DNA for the CDR3 is TGTGCCAGCAACGGACAGGCCTATGGCTACACCTTC.

This clone is categorized as hyperexpanded. The chain combines TRBV19 with TRBJ1-4; 8 positions agree with TRBD1. The CDR3 consists of 16 residues. From germline, CDR1 is LNHDA and CDR2 SQIVND (reference sequence). The ends lost 1 base at V and 8 bases at J; junction bases unmatched: 9. The CDR3 protein is CASSIGGGQGGEKLFF. CDR3 sequence (DNA): TGTGCCAGTAGTATAGGTGGAGGACAGGGAGGAGAAAAACTGTTTTTT. Combining the CDR3 with reference TRBV19 and TRBJ1-4 gives the whole variable domain DGGITQSPKYLFRKEGQNVTLSCEQNLNHDAMYWYRQDPGQGLRLIYYSQIVNDFQKGDIAEGYSVSREKKESFPLTVTSAQKNPTAFYLCASSIGGGQGGEKLFFGSGTQLSVL.

This chain uses TRBV9 with TRBJ1-4, with D possibly TRBD1 on 6 matching bases. The CDR3 covers 14 residues. Trimming removed 3 bases at V and 7 bases at J, with 13 bases between. Germline-derived CDR1 and CDR2 are SGDLS and YYNGEE. DNA for the CDR3: TGTGCCAGCAGCGGCCCAGGGGTGTTTGAAAAACTGTTTTTT. Protein sequence: CASSGPGVFEKLFF.

The CDR3 here is CASSVTLQAGETQYF. The CDR3 nucleotides read TGTGCCAGCAGCGTAACCCTTCAGGCAGGGGAGACCCAGTACTTC. This chain connects TRBV9 to TRBJ2-5, with D possibly matching TRBD1 (5 bases). This CDR3 is built from 15 residues. V shed 1 base and J shed 5 bases, with 15 bases lying between them. CDR1 is SGDLS, CDR2 YYNGEE, per germline.

This clone was counted a few times. J is TRBJ2-1 and V is TRBV4-1; D is unresolved. V gave up 4 bases and J gave up 5 bases, with 9 bases separating them. Germline V gives CDR1 MGHRA, CDR2 YSYEKL. The CDR3 covers 13 residues. The CDR3 DNA reads as TGCGCCAGCAGCCCCCGACTTGACAATGAGCAGTTCTTC. Encoded protein: CASSPRLDNEQFF.

This CDR3 reads CSVESSGGGYTF. In nucleotides, the CDR3 is TGCAGCGTTGAGTCATCTGGGGGTGGCTACACCTTC. The rearrangement links TRBV29-1 to TRBJ1-2; D may be TRBD1 (5 bases). The germline CDR1 and CDR2 sequences are SQVTM and ANQGSEA. Trimming removed 3 bases from V and 7 bases from J, with 12 bases in between. The CDR3 covers 12 residues. Full variable domain (missing parts from reference TRBV29-1 and TRBJ1-2): SAVISQKPSRDICQRGTSLTIQCQVDSQVTMMFWYRQQPGQSLTLIATANQGSEATYESGFVIDKFPISRPNLTFSTLTVSNMSPEDSSIYLCSVESSGGGYTFGSGTRLTVV.

This chain uses TRBV5-3 with TRBJ1-1, with a possible D match to TRBD1 (6 bases). TRBV5-3 is filed as an ORF, its function uncertain. Trimming took 0 bases from V and 6 from J, leaving 15 bases between them. This CDR3 contains 15 residues. Here the CDR3 reads CARSLDGGSVPEAFF. Here the CDR3 DNA reads TGTGCCAGAAGCTTGGATGGGGGCTCGGTCCCTGAAGCTTTCTTT.

The chain couples TRBV11-3 to TRBJ2-1; 12 nucleotides agree with TRBD2. Germline assignment: CDR1 SGHNT and CDR2 YENEEA. The trim removed 5 bases at V and 10 bases at J, leaving 9 bases unmatched. The CDR3 has 15 residues. Here the CDR3 reads CASSSRTSGVREQFF. The CDR3, as DNA: TGTGCCAGCAGCAGTCGGACTAGCGGGGTCAGGGAGCAGTTCTTC.

The J gene is TRBJ1-4, the V gene TRBV28, with 9 bases fitting TRBD1. CDR3 length: 15 amino acids. Per the germline V gene, CDR1 is MDHEN and CDR2 is SYDVKM. The V segment lost 3 bases and the J segment 8 bases; nucleotides outside the gene matches: 7. CDR3 in amino acids: CASSLAGQGGEKLFF. CDR3 nucleotide sequence: TGTGCCAGCAGTTTGGCGGGACAGGGAGGAGAAAAACTGTTTTTT.

This clone was recorded once. The chain joins TRBV10-3 to TRBJ2-5, with D uncertain. The DNA end lines up better with TRBJ2-7; the J call may be wrong. The germline CDR1 and CDR2 sequences are ENHRY and SYGVKD. The CDR3 loop spans 13 amino acids. The CDR3 nucleotides are TGTGCCATCATGGGTAAGGAGACGGGCGAGCAGTACTTC. Translation gives CAIMGKETGEQYF.

In its sample, this clone was seen a few times. For the CDR3, the DNA is TGCGCCAGCAGCTTCCGGGGCATCACTGAAGCTTTCTTT. Translated, it gives CASSFRGITEAFF. The genes are TRBV5-1 and TRBJ1-1; maybe TRBD1 (5 bases). The CDR3 sequence is 13 residues long. Germline V lookup: CDR1 SGHRS, CDR2 YFSETQ. Trimming stripped 2 bases from V and 4 bases from J, with 9 bases between. Full variable domain (missing parts from reference TRBV5-1 and TRBJ1-1): KAGVTQTPRYLIKTRGQQVTLSCSPISGHRSVSWYQQTPGQGLQFLFEYFSETQRNKGNFPGRFSGRQFSNSRSEMNVSTLELGDSALYLCASSFRGITEAFFGQGTRLTVV.

V gene TRBV7-2 combines with J gene TRBJ2-1, with D hard to call. The CDR3 covers 12 residues. V dropped 5 bases and J dropped 5 bases, with 7 bases sitting between them. Per the germline V gene, CDR1 is SGHTA and CDR2 is FQGNSA. The chain's CDR3 is CASSLAHNEQFF. The CDR3 nucleotides read TGTGCCAGCAGCCTTGCGCACAATGAGCAGTTCTTC. The variable domain in full, with the rest retrieved from reference TRBV7-2 and TRBJ2-1, is GAGVSQSPSNKVTEKGKDVELRCDPISGHTALYWYRQSLGQGLEFLIYFQGNSAPDKSGLPSDRFSAERTGGSVSTLTIQRTQQEDSAVYLCASSLAHNEQFFGPGTRLTVL.

The chain has TRBV5-6 and TRBJ1-3, with D possibly being TRBD1 (5 bases). The CDR3 is 16 residues long. V was shortened by 4 bases and J by 0 bases, with 14 bases between the two germline ends. Germline V gene lookup returns CDR1 SGHDT and CDR2 YYEEEE. The CDR3 protein is CASSRKTESSGNTIYF. CDR3 nucleotide sequence: TGTGCCAGCAGCCGGAAGACAGAGAGCTCTGGAAACACCATATATTTT. Full variable domain (outside the CDR3, taken from reference TRBV5-6 and TRBJ1-3): DAGVTQSPTHLIKTRGQQVTLRCSPKSGHDTVSWYQQALGQGPQFIFQYYEEEERQRGNFPDRFSGHQFPNYSSELNVNALLLGDSALYLCASSRKTESSGNTIYFGEGSWLTVV.

This chain connects TRBV18 to TRBJ2-4; D possibly corresponds to TRBD2 (6 bases). The CDR3 is 15 residues long. Germline-derived CDR1 and CDR2 are KGHSH and LQKENI. V shed 2 bases and J shed 4 bases, with 12 bases lying between them. CDR3 sequence (DNA): TGTGCCAGCTCACCATCCTCGGGAGATAAAAACATTCAGTACTTC. It codes for CASSPSSGDKNIQYF.

The J gene is TRBJ1-2, the V gene TRBV5-1; no definite D call. In germline, CDR1 is SGHRS, CDR2 YFSETQ. V was trimmed by 0 bases and J by 7 bases, leaving 10 bases between them. The CDR3 runs 13 residues. CDR3 region: CASSLGGSSGYTF. The DNA for the CDR3 is TGCGCCAGCAGCTTGGGGGGTTCCTCTGGCTACACCTTC.

The chain has TRBV10-3 and TRBJ2-1, with 9 bases aligning to TRBD2. The CDR3 sequence is 16 residues long. Germline V lookup: CDR1 ENHRY, CDR2 SYGVKD. J gave up 3 bases and V 5 bases, and 8 bases lay outside the gene matches. CDR3 amino acids: CAISHFSGGVYNEQFF. CDR3 bases: TGTGCCATCAGTCACTTTAGCGGGGGCGTCTACAATGAGCAGTTCTTC.

The CDR3 DNA reads as TGTGCCAGCAGTAGAGGGACAGGGGGCGTCACAGATACGCAGTATTTT. Translation: CASSRGTGGVTDTQYF. V usage is TRBV7-2 and J usage is TRBJ2-3; 12 bases fit TRBD1. Germline V gives CDR1 SGHTA, CDR2 FQGNSA. This CDR3 is built from 16 residues. With 6 bases clipped from V and 2 bases from J, the junction kept 6 bases outside the gene matches. Full variable domain (outside the CDR3, taken from reference TRBV7-2 and TRBJ2-3): GAGVSQSPSNKVTEKGKDVELRCDPISGHTALYWYRQSLGQGLEFLIYFQGNSAPDKSGLPSDRFSAERTGGSVSTLTIQRTQQEDSAVYLCASSRGTGGVTDTQYFGPGTRLTVL.

The V gene is TRBV9, the J gene TRBJ1-4, with D tentatively TRBD1 (6 bases). V shed 4 bases and J shed 7 bases, with 20 bases lying between them. CDR3 length equals 16 residues. Germline V lookup: CDR1 SGDLS, CDR2 YYNGEE. In nucleotides, the CDR3 is TGTGCCAGCAGCCCCCTCGGGGGGGGCGGGATTGAAAAACTGTTTTTT. This translates into CASSPLGGGGIEKLFF.

This chain connects TRBV5-6 to TRBJ1-2; 8 bases are shared with TRBD1. V shed 1 base and J 2 bases; nucleotides not matched to a gene: 4. Germline V CDR1 and CDR2: SGHDT, YYEEEE. The CDR3 covers 15 residues. The CDR3 region has the DNA TGTGCCAGCAGCTTGTCAGGGGGCGCGAACTATGGCTACACCTTC. Residues: CASSLSGGANYGYTF.